This paragraph reports one T cell receptor (beta chain). Its cognate antigen is unknown. This CDR3 is missing its conserved last phenylalanine or tryptophan, likely due to a read error. Germline values: CDR1 DFQATT, CDR2 SNEGSKA (reference sequence). J lost 2 bases, V lost 0 bases, and 3 bases had no gene match. The length of the CDR3 is 15 residues. The library targeted TCRbeta and was prepared with unique molecular identifiers. MiXCR was run by TCRdb on the PCR reads, yielding one entry per CDR3 protein. Counted here are approximately 500,000 distinct CDR3 sequences, over 9.5% occurring once; the ten biggest clones make up around 2%. This sample was included in a study of T-cell reconstitution after alpha-beta-depleted transplantation in children. Overall study findings and caveats: Reportedly, roughly two months post-transplant, alpha-beta T cells arose from several hundred expanded graft clones. Diversity and T-cell counts at one year after transplant derived mostly from new T cells. At day 60, the high TCRbeta diversity found in some patients originated from recipient T cells and thymic progenitors that had survived.

The chain is built from TRBV20-1 and TRBJ2-1, with TRBD2 matching 8 bases. The specimen was PBMCs, collected before TCRalphabeta/CD19-depleted stem cell transplant. The TCR comes from a child aged 2-15 years with inherited bone marrow failure, due to receive a stem cell transplant. The CDR3 coding sequence is TGCAGTGCTAGAGAGGGTAGCGGGACCTACAATGAGCAGTTCCTC. It codes for CSAREGSGTYNEQFL.